This TCR beta chain was recovered during a study of cytomegalovirus exposure and HLA in healthy donors. Study background: Earlier sequencing of 150 million to 200 million T cells yielded roughly 120 million unique TCR beta sequences.

Concerning this clone: Its target is not known.

Trimming pared 6 bases from V and 5 bases from J, leaving 19 bases between. The CDR3 consists of 15 residues. Germline V gives CDR1 MNHEY, CDR2 SVGAGI. A multiplex PCR was run with 60 Vbeta primers and 13 Jbeta primers. The repertoire was sequenced with immunoSEQ multiplex PCR; TCRdb's copy has only in-frame clones and lacks some. The data contain about 130,000 clones, around 72% of them singletons. General observations from the study: TCR beta sequences reportedly predicted most subjects' HLA-A and HLA-B alleles accurately. A later analysis reportedly found that, within productive TCRs, an Asian-associated ancestry cluster had fewer N-insertions than the mean observed across the approximately 600 donors. Indistinguishability led to the exclusion of some V segments, TRBV6-2 and TRBV6-3 included.

Sequenced material: PBMCs. The chain employs TRBV6-5 and TRBJ1-1; D may be TRBD1 (5 bases). The sequence came from a man between 18 and 35 years old in good health and CMV-seropositive. DNA for the CDR3: TGTGCCAGCAGACCGATGGGAACAGGTGGGACTGAAGCTTTCTTT. Translation: CASRPMGTGGTEAFF.